The 17 T cell receptor beta chains given below trace back to one sample, sequenced in a study of blood T cells in healthy people across ages. Together with a sample-barcoded 5' primer, a J-beta primer mix was included in a second PCR lasting 7 to 11 cycles. TCRdb reprocessed the 5' RACE reads with MiXCR, giving one entry per CDR3 protein. The sample comprises about 1.8 million distinct CDR3 sequences, around 48% of which are singletons, and over 2% rests with the top ten. The sample consisted of blood. Receptors originate from a woman aged 35 to 49 in good health.

This clonotype was found many times. This chain connects TRBV7-2 to TRBJ2-7; D gene unclear. The CDR3 has 13 amino acids. In germline, CDR1 is SGHTA, CDR2 FQGNSA. Trimming stripped 1 base from V and 3 bases from J, with 7 bases between. The CDR3 here is CASSLVQDYEQYF. Here the CDR3 DNA reads TGTGCCAGCAGCTTAGTTCAGGACTACGAGCAGTACTTC.

The chain is built from TRBV28 and TRBJ2-5; tentative D call: TRBD2 (6 bases). CDR1 and CDR2 (germline): MDHEN, SYDVKM. Deletions cut 4 bases from V and 2 bases from J, with 14 bases between. The length of the CDR3 is 15 residues. The CDR3 nucleotides read TGTGCCAGCAGTTCCTTTTTAGCGGCACAAGAGACCCAGTACTTC. Its translation is CASSSFLAAQETQYF.

V is TRBV12-1 and J is TRBJ2-1; TRBD2, as called in the table, went unchecked against the DNA. TRBV12-1 is labeled a pseudogene. CDR3 length: 17 residues. CDR3 sequence: CASSFVKVAGSRTEQFF. The DNA of the CDR3 is TGTGCCAGCAGCTTTGTAAAGGTAGCGGGGTCCAGGACTGAGCAGTTCTTC.

This chain connects TRBV9 to TRBJ2-5, with D possibly TRBD2 on 5 matching bases. Trimming stripped 3 bases from V and 4 bases from J, with 16 bases between. The CDR3 totals 15 residues. The germline CDR1 and CDR2 sequences are SGDLS and YYNGEE. The CDR3 DNA sequence: TGTGCCAGCAGCGCCCCCGATTTGGGGAGAGAGACCCAGTACTTC. Translated, it gives CASSAPDLGRETQYF. The entire variable domain, with the rest obtained from reference TRBV9 and TRBJ2-5, is as follows: DSGVTQTPKHLITATGQRVTLRCSPRSGDLSVYWYQQSLDQGLQFLIQYYNGEERAKGNILERFSAQQFPDLHSELNLSSLELGDSALYFCASSAPDLGRETQYFGPGTRLLVL.

The table lists this clonotype with a few counts. This chain connects TRBV7-6 to TRBJ2-6; 7 bases fit TRBD1. The junction had 6 bases not matched to a gene; V was cut back by 7 bases and J by 0 bases. From germline, CDR1 is SGHVS and CDR2 FNYEAQ. The CDR3 contains 16 residues. The CDR3 reads CASKRDSHSGANVLTF. In DNA form, the CDR3 reads TGTGCCAGCAAAAGGGACAGCCACTCTGGGGCCAACGTCCTGACTTTC.

This chain links TRBV6-6 with TRBJ1-2; D not resolved. This CDR3 region has 14 residues. Germline loops: CDR1 MNHNY, CDR2 SVGAGI (reference sequence). Between the trimmed V and J ends, which lost 4 bases and 4 bases, there was a span of 13 bases. The CDR3 DNA sequence: TGTGCCAGCAGTTCCCTGAATGGCCTCTATGGCTACACCTTC. It codes for CASSSLNGLYGYTF.

This clonotype was picked up a small number of times. The chain couples TRBV29-1 to TRBJ2-3, with 7 bases matching TRBD1. The CDR3 runs 15 residues. Trimming removed 7 bases from V and 0 bases from J; junction bases left unmatched: 10. Germline values: CDR1 SQVTM, CDR2 ANQGSEA. CDR3 DNA: TGCAGCGCCAGCAGGGGGTGGTCGAGCACAGATACGCAGTATTTT. Protein product: CSASRGWSSTDTQYF.

The gene calls are TRBV4-2 and TRBJ2-5, with D unresolved. CDR1 is LGHNA, CDR2 YNFKEQ, per germline. The CDR3 has 13 residues. Trimming left V 1 base short and J 11 bases short, with 14 bases between. CDR3 bases: TGTGCCAGCAGCCAAGTCGGAGAGCATGAGCAGTACTTC. This encodes CASSQVGEHEQYF.

The V gene is TRBV27, the J gene TRBJ2-1, with 7 bases aligning to TRBD1. The CDR3 loop spans 14 amino acids. Trimming removed 6 bases from V and 6 bases from J; junction bases left unmatched: 8. CDR1 is MNHEY and CDR2 is SMNVEV in the germline V gene (reference sequence). CDR3 loop: CASRQGRLGNEQFF. In DNA form, the CDR3 reads TGTGCCAGCAGACAGGGGCGTTTAGGCAATGAGCAGTTCTTC.

This clonotype has only a few counts. The CDR3 coding sequence is TGTGCCAGCAGCGTAGCGGCTAGCACAGATACGCAGTATTTT. This encodes CASSVAASTDTQYF. This rearrangement joins TRBV9 to TRBJ2-3, with no clear D. Germline loops: CDR1 SGDLS, CDR2 YYNGEE. CDR3 size: 14 residues. The ends were cut back, 0 bases at V and 0 bases at J, with 5 bases in the middle.

Ten or more counts support this clonotype. The J gene is TRBJ1-1, the V gene TRBV29-1; no clear D. Germline CDR1 is SQVTM and CDR2 is ANQGSEA. Trimming shortened V by 5 bases and J by 2 bases, and 3 bases separated the two germline ends. There are 10 residues in the CDR3. This chain's CDR3 is CSVLNTEAFF. The CDR3 DNA is TGCAGCGTTTTAAACACTGAAGCTTTCTTT.

This chain joins TRBV19 and TRBJ1-2; 7 bases match TRBD1. J lost 6 bases, V lost 6 bases, and 13 bases had no gene match. Germline-derived CDR1 and CDR2 are LNHDA and SQIVND (reference sequence). The length of the CDR3 is 15 residues. The CDR3 coding sequence is TGTGCCAGTAGGCAAACCCGACAGGGAGTACATGGCTACACCTTC. It codes for CASRQTRQGVHGYTF.

For this clonotype: An end of the junction differs from the germline gene, which may be a read error. The chain carries TRBV15 and TRBJ2-1; 12 nucleotides line up with TRBD2. The J call may be mistaken, given a closer DNA end match to TRBJ2-7. CDR1 and CDR2 from the germline V gene are LNHNV and YYDKDF (reference sequence). The CDR3 length is 17 residues. CDR3 DNA sequence: TGTGCCTCCAGCAGGGATACTAGCGGGGGGCTCTACAATGAGCAGTACTTC. The encoded protein is CASSRDTSGGLYNEQYF.

The chain links TRBV5-1 to TRBJ1-6; D gene uncertain. Germline loops: CDR1 SGHRS, CDR2 YFSETQ. The CDR3 covers 14 residues. Trimming took off 1 base at V and 6 bases at J, with 8 bases between the two ends. CDR3: CASSLNRFNSPLHF. CDR3 nucleotide sequence: TGCGCCAGCAGCTTGAACAGATTTAATTCACCCCTCCACTTT.

J is TRBJ2-2 and V is TRBV10-2; TRBD2 aligns across 10 bases. Germline loops: CDR1 WSHSY, CDR2 SAAADI. This CDR3 region has 18 residues. The V segment lost 3 bases and the J segment 6 bases; nucleotides outside the gene matches: 13. The chain's CDR3 is CASSEGLGLAGEAGELFF. The CDR3 nucleotides read TGCGCCAGCAGTGAAGGTTTGGGCCTAGCGGGGGAAGCCGGGGAGCTGTTTTTT.

The chain recombines TRBV7-2 with TRBJ2-3; 10 positions agree with TRBD1. The J call is uncertain, as TRBJ2-1 better fits the DNA end. Germline V gene sequence: CDR1 SGHTA, CDR2 FQGNSA. The CDR3 sequence is 15 residues long. As DNA, the CDR3 is TGTGCCAGCAGCTTAAGACAGGGGGCTCTAGGTGAGCAGTTCTTC. Protein product: CASSLRQGALGEQFF.

V and J are TRBV30 and TRBJ2-7; D may be TRBD2 (5 bases). The CDR3 sequence is 13 residues long. The germline V gene encodes CDR1 GTSNPN and CDR2 SVGIG (reference sequence). With 8 bases removed from V and 0 bases from J, the gap between germline ends came to 14 bases. The CDR3 bases are TGTGCCGGAGGACTCACGAGCTCCTACGAGCAGTACTTC. Protein sequence: CAGGLTSSYEQYF.